These 30 T cell receptor beta chains were sequenced from one sample in a study of identical twins. TCRdb independently ran MiXCR on the 5' RACE reads; one entry per CDR3 protein. Among 700,000 to 950,000 distinct CDR3 sequences, 10% to 15% were seen once, and the ten largest hold around 1.5%. The data were also submitted as part of a second study, on yellow fever vaccine responses in identical twins.

The specimen was PBMCs. All receptors derive from a woman aged 18-30 years in good health.

This clonotype occurred a few times. V usage is TRBV7-8 and J usage is TRBJ2-5; D is ambiguous. The CDR3 sequence is 14 residues long. The V end lost 4 bases, the J end lost 5 bases, and 14 bases lay between the germline ends. Germline V gene lookup returns CDR1 SGHVS and CDR2 FQNEAQ. The chain's CDR3 is CASSWSVLWETQYF. CDR3 sequence (DNA): TGTGCCAGCAGCTGGAGCGTGCTTTGGGAGACCCAGTACTTC. Full variable domain (remainder filled in from reference TRBV7-8 and TRBJ2-5): GAGVSQSPRYKVAKRGQDVALRCDPISGHVSLFWYQQALGQGPEFLTYFQNEAQLDKSGLPSDRFFAERPEGSVSTLKIQRTQQEDSAVYLCASSWSVLWETQYFGPGTRLLVL.

This clonotype was counted between two and nine times. Compared with germline, one end of the junction differs, possibly owing to a read error. The V call is TRBV3-1, the J call TRBJ2-1; 8 positions match TRBD2. CDR1 is LGHDT and CDR2 is YNNKEL in the germline V gene (reference sequence). The CDR3 spans 14 residues. As DNA, the CDR3 is TGTGCCAGCAGCCAACCCAGGGGTAGCGGGATCGTATCCTTC. As protein: CASSQPRGSGIVSF.

The chain employs TRBV2 and TRBJ2-7; the D gene could be TRBD1 or TRBD2 (5 bases each). V was pared by 4 bases and J by 2 bases, with 9 bases between. Looked up from germline, CDR1 is SNHLY and CDR2 is FYNNEI. This CDR3 has 13 amino acids. The DNA of the CDR3 is TGTGCCAGCAGTGGGGACGTAACCTACGAGCAGTACGTC. This translates into CASSGDVTYEQYV.

A note on this clonotype: Its ends do not fully match the called genes, so a read error is possible. The chain joins TRBV27 to TRBJ2-1, with 9 bases lining up with TRBD2. The CDR3 sequence is 16 residues long. The germline V gene encodes CDR1 MNHEY and CDR2 SMNVEV (reference sequence). The CDR3 sequence: CASSNRGLAVGNELFF. The CDR3 DNA reads TGTGCCAGCAGTAACCGGGGACTAGCTGTGGGCAATGAGCTGTTCTTC.

This chain joins TRBV10-3 and TRBJ2-3, with a weak D call TRBD2 (5 bases). This CDR3 is 14 amino acids long. CDR1 is ENHRY and CDR2 is SYGVKD in the germline V gene. Between the trimmed V and J ends, which lost 7 bases and 0 bases, there was a span of 11 bases. The CDR3 nucleotides are TGTGCCATCAATCGGGGATCTAGCACAGATACGCAGTATTTT. Translated: CAINRGSSTDTQYF.

The V and J genes are TRBV29-1 and TRBJ2-3, with 7 bases matching TRBD2. Germline V gene data show CDR1 as SQVTM and CDR2 as ANQGSEA. Trimming took 3 bases from V and 8 from J; bases not matched to a gene: 8. The CDR3 is made up of 13 amino acids. The DNA for the CDR3 is TGCAGCGTTGACGGGGGGAGTATGGGTACGCAGTATTTT. Protein: CSVDGGSMGTQYF.

This chain connects TRBV21-1 to TRBJ2-7; TRBD1, the table's D call, was not compared with the DNA. TRBV21-1 is termed a pseudogene. This CDR3 has 17 residues. CDR3 coding DNA: TGTGCCAGCAGCAAAGATCGTCGGCAGGGGTTACTCCACGAGCAGTACTTC. Its translation: CASSKDRRQGLLHEQYF.

The J gene is TRBJ2-3, the V gene TRBV7-6; D gene unclear. The CDR3 length is 13 residues. V was clipped by 5 bases and J by 2 bases, with 8 bases between them. Germline lookup yields CDR1 SGHVS and CDR2 FNYEAQ. The CDR3 reads CASSPGYTDTQYF. CDR3 nucleotide sequence: TGTGCCAGCAGCCCGGGTTACACAGATACGCAGTATTTT.

A word on this clonotype: At one end, the junction sequence differs from germline, possibly due to a read error. This chain connects TRBV12-3 or TRBV12-4 to TRBJ2-5; 8 bases line up with TRBD1. CDR3 length equals 14 residues. CDR3 nucleotide sequence: TGTGCCAGCAGTTCGGCAGGGGGCGAAGAGGCCCAGTACTTC. Amino acids: CASSSAGGEEAQYF.

This clonotype showed up just a few times. V and J are TRBV20-1 and TRBJ2-1; 10 bases line up with TRBD2. The CDR3 runs to 15 residues. The junction had 10 bases not matched to a gene; V was cut back by 5 bases and J by 6 bases. Germline V gene lookup returns CDR1 DFQATT and CDR2 SNEGSKA (reference sequence). The CDR3 loop reads CSAGTGLAWGNEQFF. In DNA, the CDR3 is TGCAGTGCTGGGACGGGACTAGCGTGGGGCAATGAGCAGTTCTTC.

V usage is TRBV4-1 and J usage is TRBJ2-3, with D possibly being TRBD1 (5 bases). V lost 0 bases to trimming and J lost 4 bases, with 11 bases between them. CDR1 MGHRA and CDR2 YSYEKL come from the germline V gene. The CDR3 runs to 15 residues. The CDR3 reads CASSQDLSGSDTQYF. CDR3 DNA sequence: TGCGCCAGCAGCCAAGATCTATCAGGGTCAGATACGCAGTATTTT.

This chain connects TRBV27 to TRBJ1-1, with D unresolved. The CDR3 runs to 15 residues. V dropped 8 bases and J dropped 0 bases, with 16 bases sitting between them. CDR1 and CDR2 from the germline V gene are MNHEY and SMNVEV (reference sequence). CDR3 sequence reads: CASHKIAAMNTEAFF. DNA of the CDR3: TGTGCCAGCCATAAAATTGCGGCCATGAACACTGAAGCTTTCTTT.

This clonotype was found a few times. The chain joins TRBV5-1 to TRBJ2-5, with 12 bases matching TRBD1. Germline V gene data show CDR1 as SGHRS and CDR2 as YFSETQ. The CDR3 totals 18 residues. V shed 0 bases, J shed 4 bases, and the junction held 10 bases outside the gene matches. The CDR3 nucleotides are TGCGCCAGCAGCTTGGACACCTTCTGGGACAGGGGGCTAGAGACCCAGTACTTC. Translated, it gives CASSLDTFWDRGLETQYF.

The chain combines TRBV7-6 with TRBJ2-1; D not resolved. The V end was cut by 5 bases, the J end by 1 base, with 12 bases between. The germline CDR1 and CDR2 sequences are SGHVS and FNYEAQ. The CDR3 contains 15 residues. The CDR3 loop is CASSHPEPSYNEQFF. The CDR3 bases are TGTGCCAGCAGCCACCCGGAGCCTTCCTACAATGAGCAGTTCTTC.

The chain carries TRBV6-1 and TRBJ2-2, with TRBD2 matching 11 bases. J was trimmed by 4 bases and V by 6 bases; bases with no gene match: 4. Germline V gene data show CDR1 as MNHNS and CDR2 as SASEGT. The CDR3 is made up of 15 amino acids. The CDR3 sequence is CASRLAGESTGELFF. DNA for the CDR3: TGTGCCAGCAGACTAGCGGGAGAGAGCACCGGGGAGCTGTTTTTT.

This clonotype was picked up many times. The rearrangement links TRBV20-1 to TRBJ1-5; D not certain. Germline CDR1 reads DFQATT; CDR2 reads SNEGSKA (reference sequence). The CDR3 runs 17 residues. V dropped 6 bases and J dropped 0 bases, with 21 bases sitting between them. This CDR3 reads CSAPRWEAEDSNQPQHF. The CDR3 nucleotides read TGCAGTGCCCCCCGGTGGGAGGCTGAGGATAGCAATCAGCCCCAGCATTTT.

The chain uses TRBV10-3 and TRBJ2-7; tentatively, D is TRBD2 (5 bases). The CDR3 length is 14 residues. V lost 4 bases to trimming and J lost 3 bases, with 13 bases between them. The V gene's germline CDR1 is ENHRY and CDR2 SYGVKD. The CDR3 here is CAISARPEGYEQYV. The CDR3 bases are TGTGCCATCAGTGCTCGGCCCGAGGGCTACGAGCAGTACGTC.

This clonotype has just a few counts. V and J are TRBV7-9 and TRBJ1-2, with 8 bases lining up with TRBD1. J was trimmed by 7 bases and V by 3 bases; bases with no gene match: 10. Germline assignment: CDR1 SEHNR and CDR2 FQNEAQ (reference sequence). The CDR3 contains 15 residues. CDR3 residues: CASSLPRQGSSGYTF. The CDR3 region has the DNA TGTGCCAGCAGCTTGCCAAGACAGGGGTCCTCTGGCTACACCTTC.

The chain couples TRBV18 to TRBJ2-7; D is ambiguous. V was clipped by 1 base and J by 5 bases, with 6 bases between them. The length of the CDR3 is 12 residues. Germline CDR1 reads KGHSH; CDR2 reads LQKENI. The CDR3 loop is CASSPQGNEQYV. In DNA, the CDR3 is TGTGCCAGCTCACCACAGGGTAACGAGCAGTACGTC.

In its sample, this clonotype was seen a few times. This chain links TRBV7-2 with TRBJ1-6, with D unresolved. Germline loops: CDR1 SGHTA, CDR2 FQGNSA. V lost 1 base and J 8 bases, leaving 9 bases between the germline ends. This CDR3 is 14 amino acids long. The DNA for the CDR3 is TGTGCCAGCAGCTTAGAACGGTGGGATTCACCCCTCCACTTT. This encodes CASSLERWDSPLHF.

V usage is TRBV7-6 and J usage is TRBJ2-3; D gene unclear. The CDR3 sequence is 16 residues long. V lost 1 base to trimming and J lost 0 bases, with 11 bases between them. Germline-derived CDR1 and CDR2 are SGHVS and FNYEAQ. This CDR3 reads CASSLVAWASTDTQYF. As DNA, the CDR3 is TGTGCCAGCAGCTTAGTGGCATGGGCGAGCACAGATACGCAGTATTTT.

This clonotype was observed many times. V gene TRBV12-3 or TRBV12-4 combines with J gene TRBJ2-7, with D maybe TRBD2 (6 bases). This CDR3 has 13 residues. Trimming took off 4 bases at V and 3 bases at J, with 10 bases between the two ends. CDR3 nucleotides: TGTGCCAGCAGTTGGGGGGATGGCTACGAGCAGTACGTC. Its protein is CASSWGDGYEQYV.

The chain links TRBV24-1 to TRBJ1-2; the D gene is possibly TRBD1 (5 bases). Per the germline V gene, CDR1 is KGHDR and CDR2 is SFDVKD. This CDR3 region has 12 residues. Trimming took 10 bases from V and 3 from J, leaving 11 bases between them. CDR3 DNA sequence: TGTGCCACACGGGACGCAGACTATGGCTACACCTTC. It codes for CATRDADYGYTF.

This clonotype turned up a few times. The rearrangement joins TRBV5-1 to TRBJ2-2, with D hard to call. The length of the CDR3 is 14 residues. Germline V gene data show CDR1 as SGHRS and CDR2 as YFSETQ. Trimming took off 4 bases at V and 6 bases at J, with 13 bases between the two ends. The DNA of the CDR3 is TGCGCCAGCAGCCTAAGCTACGGGCCCGGGGAGCTGTTTTTT. Translation: CASSLSYGPGELFF.

The chain recombines TRBV18 with TRBJ2-7; D perhaps matches TRBD1 (6 bases). The CDR3 loop spans 13 amino acids. Germline CDR1 and CDR2: KGHSH and LQKENI. Trimming cost V 2 bases and J 5 bases, with 10 bases left between them. CDR3 sequence (DNA): TGTGCCAGCTCACCATTACAGGGTGACGAGCAGTACGTC. Translation: CASSPLQGDEQYV.

The gene calls are TRBV12-3 or TRBV12-4 and TRBJ2-3; D may be TRBD1 (6 bases). This CDR3 comprises 14 residues. Trimming took off 1 base at V and 4 bases at J, with 9 bases between the two ends. The CDR3 is CASSLEQGPDTQYF. CDR3 nucleotide sequence: TGTGCCAGCAGTTTAGAACAGGGCCCAGATACGCAGTATTTT.

In this sample, this clonotype turned up a few times. The chain is built from TRBV15 and TRBJ2-1; D is possibly TRBD1 (6 bases). Germline-derived CDR1 and CDR2 are LNHNV and YYDKDF (reference sequence). The CDR3 loop spans 13 amino acids. V was trimmed by 0 bases and J by 10 bases, leaving 10 bases between them. The CDR3 is CATSRDRQVEQFF. Written as DNA, the CDR3 is TGTGCCACCAGCAGAGACCGACAGGTCGAGCAGTTCTTC. The full variable domain, rest sourced from reference TRBV15 and TRBJ2-1, is DAMVIQNPRYQVTQFGKPVTLSCSQTLNHNVMYWYQQKSSQAPKLLFHYYDKDFNNEADTPDNFQSRRPNTSFCFLDIRSPGLGDTAMYLCATSRDRQVEQFFGPGTRLTVL.

Many counts were recorded for this clonotype. This chain's CDR3 is CSAGGTGVMKNIQYF. The CDR3 nucleotides are TGCAGTGCGGGGGGGACAGGGGTTATGAAAAACATTCAGTACTTC. The V call is TRBV20-1, the J call TRBJ2-4, with 10 bases matching TRBD1. This CDR3 has 15 residues. With 6 bases clipped from V and 4 bases from J, the junction kept 9 bases outside the gene matches. Germline CDR1 and CDR2: DFQATT and SNEGSKA (reference sequence).

Many counts were recorded for this clonotype. This chain connects TRBV6-5 to TRBJ1-2, with TRBD1 matching 8 bases. This CDR3 has 14 residues. After removal of 2 bases from V and 8 bases from J, the junction contained 7 bases not matched to a gene. Germline values: CDR1 MNHEY, CDR2 SVGAGI. CDR3 sequence reads: CASSYNGQGGGYTF. CDR3 coding DNA: TGTGCCAGCAGTTACAACGGACAGGGAGGGGGCTACACCTTC.

The chain links TRBV7-8 to TRBJ2-7; 9 bases match TRBD1. CDR1 and CDR2 from the germline V gene are SGHVS and FQNEAQ. V dropped 5 bases and J dropped 4; count of bases not matched to a gene: 12. This CDR3 has 16 amino acids. The CDR3 nucleotides read TGTGCCAGCAGCCCAAAACCGGACAGGGGCACTTACGAGCAGTACTTC. This translates into CASSPKPDRGTYEQYF.